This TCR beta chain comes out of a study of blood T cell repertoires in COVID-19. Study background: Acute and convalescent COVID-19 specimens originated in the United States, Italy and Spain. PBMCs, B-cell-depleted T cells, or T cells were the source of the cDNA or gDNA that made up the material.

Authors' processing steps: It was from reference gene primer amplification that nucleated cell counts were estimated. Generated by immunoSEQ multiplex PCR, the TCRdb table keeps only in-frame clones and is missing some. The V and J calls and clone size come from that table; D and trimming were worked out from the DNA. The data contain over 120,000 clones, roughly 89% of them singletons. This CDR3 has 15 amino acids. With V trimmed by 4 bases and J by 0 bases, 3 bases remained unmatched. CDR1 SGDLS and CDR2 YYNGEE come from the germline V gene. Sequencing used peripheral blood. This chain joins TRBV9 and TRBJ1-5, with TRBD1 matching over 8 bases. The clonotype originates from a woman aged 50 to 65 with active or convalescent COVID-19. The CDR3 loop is CASSSGQASNQPQHF. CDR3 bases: TGTGCCAGCAGCTCGGGACAGGCTAGCAATCAGCCCCAGCATTTT. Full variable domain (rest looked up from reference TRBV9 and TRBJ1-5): DSGVTQTPKHLITATGQRVTLRCSPRSGDLSVYWYQQSLDQGLQFLIQYYNGEERAKGNILERFSAQQFPDLHSELNLSSLELGDSALYFCASSSGQASNQPQHFGDGTRLSIL.